This TCR beta chain was obtained from a study of T cells after yellow fever vaccination. The CDR3 sequence is 13 residues long. Looked up from germline, CDR1 is SQVTM and CDR2 is ANQGSEA. V was shortened by 5 bases and J by 2 bases, with 11 bases between the two germline ends. This clonotype was seen a handful of times. TCRdb redid the calling of the 5' RACE reads with MiXCR, one entry per CDR3 protein. Of 250,000 to 400,000 distinct CDR3 sequences in the sample, about 4% were seen once. The V and J genes are TRBV29-1 and TRBJ2-3; maybe TRBD2 (5 bases). This material consisted of PBMCs, taken 5 days after the yellow fever booster vaccination. The receptor's source is a man aged 18 to 29 who received the YFV17D yellow fever vaccine. CDR3 nucleotide sequence: TGCAGCGTTAAGACTAAATACACAGATACGCAGTATTTT. Its translation is CSVKTKYTDTQYF.